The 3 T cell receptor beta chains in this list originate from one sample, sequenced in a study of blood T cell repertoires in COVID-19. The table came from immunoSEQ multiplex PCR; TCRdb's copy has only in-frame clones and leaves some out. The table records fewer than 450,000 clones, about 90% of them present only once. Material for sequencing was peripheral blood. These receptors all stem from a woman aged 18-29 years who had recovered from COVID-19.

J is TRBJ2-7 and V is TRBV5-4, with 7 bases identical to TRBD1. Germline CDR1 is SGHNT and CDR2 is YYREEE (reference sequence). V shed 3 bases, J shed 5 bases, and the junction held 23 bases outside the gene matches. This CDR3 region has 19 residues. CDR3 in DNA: TGTGCCAGCAGCTCCGACCCCTTTGACTTGACAGGGATTTTTGACGAGCAGTACGTC. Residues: CASSSDPFDLTGIFDEQYV.

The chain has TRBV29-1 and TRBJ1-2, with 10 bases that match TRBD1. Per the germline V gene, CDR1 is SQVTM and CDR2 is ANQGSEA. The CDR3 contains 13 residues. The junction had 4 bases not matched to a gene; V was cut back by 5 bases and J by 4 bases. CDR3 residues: CSVQRQGAYGYTF. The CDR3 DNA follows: TGCAGCGTTCAAAGACAGGGGGCCTATGGCTACACCTTC.

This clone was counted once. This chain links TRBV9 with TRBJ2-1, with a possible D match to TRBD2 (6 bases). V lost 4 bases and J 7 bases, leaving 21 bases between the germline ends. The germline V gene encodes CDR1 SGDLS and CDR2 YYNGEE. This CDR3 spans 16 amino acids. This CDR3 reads CASSLVGSSAFNEQFF. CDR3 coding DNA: TGTGCCAGCAGCTTGGTGGGGTCTAGCGCCTTTAATGAGCAGTTCTTC.